The 30 T cell receptor beta chains listed next were all sequenced from one sample in a study of CD8 T cells in Susac syndrome. A quantity of about 0.5 to 1 ug RNA underwent reverse transcription using random hexamers. In TCRdb, the immunoSEQ multiplex PCR reads were re-called with MiXCR into one record per CDR3 protein. The sample consists of approximately 210,000 distinct CDR3 sequences, approximately 94% of them appearing once. Input material: CD4+ T cells from PBMCs. Receptors were obtained from a human donor with Susac syndrome.

The chain employs TRBV2 and TRBJ1-2; the D gene is possibly TRBD1 (5 bases). Per the germline V gene, CDR1 is SNHLY and CDR2 is FYNNEI. CDR3 length: 13 residues. V lost 3 bases and J lost 4, with 9 bases in between. CDR3 region: CASSDEGVYGYTF. DNA for the CDR3: TGTGCCAGCAGTGATGAAGGGGTCTATGGCTACACCTTC.

The rearrangement joins TRBV9 to TRBJ1-3, with 11 bases aligning to TRBD1. The CDR3 runs to 15 residues. The germline V gene encodes CDR1 SGDLS and CDR2 YYNGEE. With V trimmed by 4 bases and J by 8 bases, 8 bases remained unmatched. CDR3 bases: TGTGCCAGCAGCTTCCGACCGGGACAGGGGGACACCATATATTTT. The encoded protein is CASSFRPGQGDTIYF.

The chain employs TRBV30 and TRBJ1-1, with a possible D match to TRBD1 (6 bases). The germline V gene has CDR1 GTSNPN and CDR2 SVGIG (reference sequence). CDR3 size: 13 residues. Trimming stripped 5 bases from V and 5 bases from J, with 15 bases between. CDR3 DNA sequence: TGTGCCTGGGGAGGGGGGGCGCGTACTGAAGCTTTCTTT. This encodes CAWGGGARTEAFF.

CDR3 amino acids: CASSLGADYTQYF. Written as DNA, the CDR3 is TGTGCCAGCAGCTTAGGGGCCGATTATACGCAGTATTTT. The genes are TRBV11-2 and TRBJ2-3; D call uncertain. The CDR3 runs to 13 residues. The V gene lost 1 base and the J gene lost 7 bases, with 9 bases spanning the gap. Germline V gives CDR1 SGHAT, CDR2 FQNNGV.

Written as DNA, the CDR3 is TGTGCCTGGAGGCCCCCCGGTGGGGGTTACAATGAGCAGTTCTTC. Its protein is CAWRPPGGGYNEQFF. The chain carries TRBV30 and TRBJ2-1, with D possibly being TRBD1 or TRBD2 (5 bases each). From germline, CDR1 is GTSNPN and CDR2 SVGIG (reference sequence). The CDR3 runs 15 residues. V dropped 3 bases and J dropped 4 bases, with 16 bases sitting between them.

The genes are TRBV30 and TRBJ2-5; 8 bases are shared with TRBD1. J lost 5 bases, V lost 6 bases, and 11 bases had no gene match. Germline V gives CDR1 GTSNPN, CDR2 SVGIG (reference sequence). The CDR3 consists of 14 residues. Here the CDR3 reads CACQGASQGETQYF. DNA of the CDR3: TGTGCCTGTCAGGGGGCAAGCCAGGGGGAGACCCAGTACTTC.

The V gene is TRBV7-2, the J gene TRBJ2-1, with D tentatively TRBD1 or TRBD2 (5 bases each). Germline V gene lookup returns CDR1 SGHTA and CDR2 FQGNSA. Trimming removed 4 bases from V and 0 bases from J, with 10 bases in between. This CDR3 comprises 15 residues. The CDR3 spells CASSSGRSSYNEQFF. CDR3 in DNA: TGTGCCAGCAGCTCGGGACGGAGCTCCTACAATGAGCAGTTCTTC.

The chain links TRBV20-1 to TRBJ1-2; the match to TRBD1 covers 7 bases. The V and J ends lost 2 bases and 4 bases, in that order; junction bases with no gene match: 4. This CDR3 contains 13 residues. The V gene's germline CDR1 is DFQATT and CDR2 SNEGSKA (reference sequence). The CDR3 reads CSARKDRSYGYTF. The CDR3, as DNA: TGCAGTGCTAGAAAGGACAGGTCCTATGGCTACACCTTC.

The chain's CDR3 is CSAHGRNQYEQYF. The CDR3 DNA reads TGCAGTGCCCACGGCCGAAATCAATACGAGCAGTACTTC. This chain uses TRBV20-1 with TRBJ2-7, with D unclear. In germline, CDR1 is DFQATT, CDR2 SNEGSKA (reference sequence). Trimming cost V 6 bases and J 4 bases, with 16 bases left between them. The CDR3 totals 13 residues.

The V and J genes are TRBV2 and TRBJ2-5; 10 bases line up with TRBD1. Germline lookup yields CDR1 SNHLY and CDR2 FYNNEI. After removal of 7 bases from V and 2 bases from J, the junction contained 4 bases not matched to a gene. The CDR3 contains 14 residues. In nucleotides, the CDR3 is TGTGCCAGCATCCCGGACAGGGGGCAAGAGACCCAGTACTTC. It translates to CASIPDRGQETQYF.

V is TRBV7-2 and J is TRBJ1-1; D unresolved. Trimming stripped 5 bases from V and 6 bases from J, with 16 bases between. This CDR3 contains 14 residues. Germline values: CDR1 SGHTA, CDR2 FQGNSA. The CDR3, as DNA: TGTGCCAGCAGCCCGGACCGGGAAGGAGCTGAAGCTTTCTTT. Residues: CASSPDREGAEAFF.

The chain has TRBV7-9 and TRBJ2-2, with a tentative D call TRBD2 (7 bases). The CDR3 spans 17 residues. CDR1 SEHNR and CDR2 FQNEAQ come from the germline V gene (reference sequence). V lost 5 bases and J lost 0, with 16 bases in between. The chain's CDR3 is CASSEVGGRTNTGELFF. The CDR3 DNA reads TGTGCCAGCAGCGAAGTGGGGGGGCGGACGAACACCGGGGAGCTGTTTTTT.

The chain recombines TRBV4-3 with TRBJ2-2, with TRBD1 identical over 10 bases. This CDR3 has 16 amino acids. Germline lookup yields CDR1 LGHNA and CDR2 YSLEER. Losses at the gene ends were 3 bases for V and 7 bases for J; bases not matched to a gene: 8. The CDR3 is CASSHATGTGVGELFF. The CDR3 region has the DNA TGCGCCAGCAGCCATGCTACTGGGACAGGGGTCGGGGAGCTGTTTTTT.

The V and J genes are TRBV7-9 and TRBJ2-7, with 8 bases identical to TRBD1. CDR3 size: 14 residues. Trimming at V came to 6 bases and at J to 5 bases, leaving 9 bases not matched to a gene. Per the germline V gene, CDR1 is SEHNR and CDR2 is FQNEAQ (reference sequence). CDR3 in amino acids: CASSPRTGINEQYF. CDR3 sequence (DNA): TGTGCCAGCAGTCCCCGGACAGGGATAAACGAGCAGTACTTC.

The V and J genes are TRBV12-3 or TRBV12-4 and TRBJ1-6; the D gene is possibly TRBD1 (6 bases). The CDR3 is made up of 15 amino acids. Trimming pared 6 bases from V and 9 bases from J, leaving 18 bases between. CDR3 amino acids: CASRSHREGSSPLHF. For the CDR3, the DNA is TGTGCCAGCAGATCTCACAGGGAGGGAAGTTCACCCCTCCACTTT.

In this sample, this clonotype turned up once. The chain recombines TRBV30 with TRBJ1-5; D ambiguous. Trimming left V 0 bases short and J 4 bases short, with 7 bases between. The germline CDR1 and CDR2 sequences are GTSNPN and SVGIG (reference sequence). The CDR3 extends over 13 amino acids. CDR3 DNA sequence: TGTGCCTGGAGTGTACGAGATAATCAGCCCCAGCATTTT. This translates into CAWSVRDNQPQHF.

The rearrangement uses TRBV4-3 and TRBJ2-3; 9 bases line up with TRBD1. The CDR3 totals 16 residues. Losses at the gene ends were 0 bases for V and 7 bases for J; bases not matched to a gene: 8. In germline, CDR1 is LGHNA, CDR2 YSLEER. The CDR3 here is CASSQDSDRGAHTQYF. CDR3 sequence (DNA): TGCGCCAGCAGCCAAGATTCAGACAGGGGGGCACATACGCAGTATTTT.

The chain employs TRBV5-6 and TRBJ1-4; unclear D gene. Germline V CDR1 and CDR2: SGHDT, YYEEEE. The CDR3 runs 13 residues. Trimming took off 2 bases at V and 7 bases at J, with 9 bases between the two ends. CDR3 sequence reads: CASSFYGREKLFF. CDR3 coding DNA: TGTGCCAGCAGCTTCTATGGGCGTGAAAAACTGTTTTTT.

The chain's CDR3 is CASSQGAGPYGYTF. The CDR3 nucleotides are TGCGCCAGCAGCCAAGGGGCCGGACCCTATGGCTACACCTTC. This chain joins TRBV4-3 and TRBJ1-2, with D uncertain. Trimming took 1 base from V and 4 from J, leaving 10 bases between them. Germline V CDR1 and CDR2: LGHNA, YSLEER. The CDR3 is 14 amino acids.

The V call is TRBV14, the J call TRBJ2-5; D is ambiguous. CDR3 length: 12 residues. Trimming took off 2 bases at V and 5 bases at J, with 6 bases between the two ends. Germline values: CDR1 SGHDN, CDR2 FVKESK. The CDR3 bases are TGTGCCAGCAGCCAAATATGGGAGACCCAGTACTTC. Its protein is CASSQIWETQYF.

This clonotype was observed a handful of times. The V call is TRBV24-1, the J call TRBJ2-7; the D gene is possibly TRBD1 (5 bases). This CDR3 is built from 13 residues. Germline V lookup: CDR1 KGHDR, CDR2 SFDVKD. Trimming took 3 bases from V and 9 from J, leaving 14 bases between them. CDR3 in DNA: TGTGCCACCAGTGATCCTGTGACAGAACGGCAGTACTTC. It codes for CATSDPVTERQYF.

This rearrangement joins TRBV10-1 to TRBJ2-1; no definite D call. The CDR3 sequence is 14 residues long. V was shortened by 0 bases and J by 6 bases, with 9 bases between the two germline ends. Germline V CDR1 and CDR2: WNHNN, SYGVQD (reference sequence). For the CDR3, the DNA is TGCGCCAGCAGTGAGTCGTATGAGCGCAATGAGCAGTTCTTC. Translating it yields CASSESYERNEQFF.

The chain is built from TRBV3-1 and TRBJ1-1; D is ambiguous. The CDR3 contains 11 residues. Germline values: CDR1 LGHDT, CDR2 YNNKEL (reference sequence). V lost 7 bases to trimming and J lost 4 bases, with 7 bases between them. The CDR3 DNA reads TGTGCCAGCAACAGTCCCACTGAAGCTTTCTTT. This translates into CASNSPTEAFF. Supplemented by reference TRBV3-1 and TRBJ1-1, the full variable domain reads DTAVSQTPKYLVTQMGNDKSIKCEQNLGHDTMYWYKQDSKKFLKIMFSYNNKELIINETVPNRFSPKSPDKAHLNLHINSLELGDSAVYFCASNSPTEAFFGQGTRLTVV.

The chain combines TRBV12-3 or TRBV12-4 with TRBJ2-5; a weak D match, TRBD1 (5 bases). V dropped 5 bases and J dropped 4 bases, with 11 bases sitting between them. CDR3 size: 13 residues. CDR3 sequence: CASSARARETQYF. Here the CDR3 DNA reads TGTGCCAGCAGTGCCAGGGCCCGAGAGACCCAGTACTTC.

There are a few counts of this clonotype. The rearrangement joins TRBV28 to TRBJ2-7; 11 bases map to TRBD2. V lost 5 bases and J lost 4; bases outside the gene matches: 7. Germline-derived CDR1 and CDR2 are MDHEN and SYDVKM. CDR3 length: 15 residues. The CDR3 spells CASSQGTSGGYEQYF. The CDR3, as DNA: TGTGCCAGCAGTCAAGGAACTAGCGGGGGTTACGAGCAGTACTTC.

The chain employs TRBV9 and TRBJ1-4, with D uncertain. With 0 bases removed from V and 6 bases from J, the gap between germline ends came to 6 bases. The CDR3 is made up of 13 amino acids. Germline lookup yields CDR1 SGDLS and CDR2 YYNGEE. CDR3 DNA sequence: TGTGCCAGCAGCGTAGGTCCGGATGAAAAACTGTTTTTT. The encoded protein is CASSVGPDEKLFF.

This chain joins TRBV27 and TRBJ1-2, with 7 bases fitting TRBD1. The ends lost 6 bases at V and 4 bases at J; junction bases unmatched: 8. The CDR3 totals 14 residues. CDR1 MNHEY and CDR2 SMNVEV come from the germline V gene (reference sequence). The CDR3 is CASRPTGQGYGYTF. The CDR3 nucleotides are TGTGCCAGCAGACCGACAGGGCAGGGCTATGGCTACACCTTC.

The genes are TRBV5-1 and TRBJ2-7; unclear D gene. V was clipped by 3 bases and J by 2 bases, with 12 bases between them. CDR3 size: 14 residues. The germline CDR1 and CDR2 sequences are SGHRS and YFSETQ. The CDR3: CASSSNGRAYEQYF. The CDR3 DNA follows: TGCGCCAGCAGCTCTAATGGACGGGCCTACGAGCAGTACTTC.

The gene calls are TRBV9 and TRBJ1-6, with no clear D. V was shortened by 2 bases and J by 7 bases, with 19 bases between the two germline ends. In germline, CDR1 is SGDLS, CDR2 YYNGEE. CDR3 length: 17 residues. In nucleotides, the CDR3 is TGTGCCAGCAGCGTCTCCCAGGCCCCGGACCAAAATTCACCCCTCCACTTT. Encoded protein: CASSVSQAPDQNSPLHF.

This chain connects TRBV30 to TRBJ1-5; D might be TRBD1 (5 bases). CDR3 length: 14 residues. Germline CDR1 is GTSNPN and CDR2 is SVGIG (reference sequence). Trimming cost V 0 bases and J 4 bases, with 10 bases left between them. The CDR3 region is CAWSVGTENQPQHF. Here the CDR3 DNA reads TGTGCCTGGAGTGTGGGGACCGAGAATCAGCCCCAGCATTTT.